The rows below give T cell receptor beta chains drawn from one sample of a study of T-cell reconstitution after alpha-beta-depleted transplantation in children. TCRdb re-called the PCR reads through MiXCR, storing one row per CDR3 protein. The sample lists nearly 550,000 distinct CDR3 sequences, roughly 18% occurring once. The starting material was PBMCs from the stem cell graft donor, obtained from the stem cell graft. Every receptor here comes from a human donor who donated a stem cell graft to a child with acute lymphoblastic leukemia. CDR3s include the opening cysteine and the closing phenylalanine or tryptophan. The D gene is left open where the match is weak. Not every row has a clone size; where given, it reads once, few, many or a size class.

cdr3_nt	cdr3_aa	d_call	v_call	clone_size	j_call
TGTGCCAGCAGTGAATACGCTAGCGGGGGCTCCTACGAGCAGTACTTC	CASSEYASGGSYEQYF	TRBD2	TRBV25-1	few	TRBJ2-7
TGTGCCAGCAGCGGGTTTAGGGCCCCGTTAGAAGCTTTCTTT	CASSGFRAPLEAFF	.	TRBV11-2	few	TRBJ1-1
TGTGCCAGCTGGGAGGTTGCGGGGAGTCTCGATGAGCAGTTCTTC	CASWEVAGSLDEQFF	.	TRBV19	.	TRBJ2-1
TGTGCCAGCGTGGACAGCCTGAACACCGGGGAGCTGTTTTTT	CASVDSLNTGELFF	.	TRBV7-9	.	TRBJ2-2
TGCGCCAGCAGCTTGGACAGTCATGGCTACACCTTC	CASSLDSHGYTF	.	TRBV5-1	.	TRBJ1-2
TGTGCCAGCAGGCCTAACGTAGCGGGATACACAGATACGCAGTATTTT	CASRPNVAGYTDTQYF	TRBD2	TRBV2	many	TRBJ2-3
TGCAGCGTTGAAGCAGGGTATGGCAATGAGCAGTTCTTC	CSVEAGYGNEQFF	.	TRBV29-1	many	TRBJ2-1
TGCGCCAGCAGCTTGGGTGTTACAGGGGACTACGAGCAGTACTTC	CASSLGVTGDYEQYF	TRBD1	TRBV5-1	once	TRBJ2-7
TGCAGCGTTGCTACAGTAAACACTGAAGCTTTCTTT	CSVATVNTEAFF	.	TRBV29-1	.	TRBJ1-1
TGCGCCAGCAGCCAAGATCGTGGGTACCGGGGGCAGTTCTTC	CASSQDRGYRGQFF	.	TRBV4-1	few	TRBJ2-1
TGCAGTGCTGGCCCGCGACAGGGGGGGGAGACCCAGTACTTC	CSAGPRQGGETQYF	TRBD1	TRBV20-1	.	TRBJ2-5
TGCGCCAGCAGCTTGGTAAGGCGGGACGGGGTCAATGAGCAGTTCTTC	CASSLVRRDGVNEQFF	.	TRBV5-1	.	TRBJ2-1
TGTGCCAGCAGTGAAGATTTCCCCCGGAGGTCCAAAAACATTCAGTACTTC	CASSEDFPRRSKNIQYF	.	TRBV2	.	TRBJ2-4
TGTGCCAGCCTAGCGCGACTGAGCACAGATACGCAGTATTTT	CASLARLSTDTQYF	.	TRBV5-6	.	TRBJ2-3
TGTGCCAGCAGCTTCGCCTCGGCCCATGAGCAGTTCTTC	CASSFASAHEQFF	.	TRBV7-9	few	TRBJ2-1
TGCGCCAGCAGCTTAAACGAAGATACGCAGTATTTT	CASSLNEDTQYF	.	TRBV5-1	.	TRBJ2-3
TGTGCCAGCAGTTACGGTTCAAATCAGCCCCAGCATTTT	CASSYGSNQPQHF	.	TRBV12-3/TRBV12-4	few	TRBJ1-5
TGCAGTGCTAGAGCAGGCCCCAATCAGCCCCAGCATTTT	CSARAGPNQPQHF	.	TRBV20-1	few	TRBJ1-5
TGCGCCAGCAGTCATCCCGGGGATCGGACTGAAGCTTTCTTT	CASSHPGDRTEAFF	.	TRBV5-1	.	TRBJ1-1
TGTGCCAGCAGCCGCGTGGGGGATACGCAGTATTTT	CASSRVGDTQYF	.	TRBV7-9	.	TRBJ2-3
TGCAGCGTTGATGACAGCTCCTACGAGCAGTACTTC	CSVDDSSYEQYF	.	TRBV29-1	few	TRBJ2-7
TGCAGTGCTGTGACAGTAGATAGCAATCAGCCCCAGCATTTT	CSAVTVDSNQPQHF	.	TRBV20-1	.	TRBJ1-5
TGTGCCAGCAGCTCAATGAGGACTAGCGGTCGCACCGGGGAGCTGTTTTTT	CASSSMRTSGRTGELFF	TRBD2	TRBV7-2	.	TRBJ2-2
TGTGCCAGCAGCAAAGGACTAGCCCTGTACCAAGAGACCCAGTACTTC	CASSKGLALYQETQYF	TRBD2	TRBV7-9	.	TRBJ2-5
TGTGCCAGCAGTCCCGAGGGGGTGAGCACAGATACGCAGTATTTT	CASSPEGVSTDTQYF	.	TRBV12-3/TRBV12-4	.	TRBJ2-3
TGCGCCAGCAGCTTGGACGCAGGGGGTGGTCAGCCCCAGCATTTT	CASSLDAGGGQPQHF	TRBD1	TRBV5-1	few	TRBJ1-5
TGCAGCGTTCGGCTTAGCAATCAGCCCCAGCATTTT	CSVRLSNQPQHF	.	TRBV29-1	few	TRBJ1-5
TGCAGCGTCCGGATAGCGGATAGCACAGATACGCAGTATTTT	CSVRIADSTDTQYF	.	TRBV29-1	.	TRBJ2-3
TGCGCCAGCAGCCAACCCGGACAGGGCACCGGGGAGCTGTTTTTT	CASSQPGQGTGELFF	TRBD1	TRBV4-1	.	TRBJ2-2
TGTGCCAGCGGGAGAAGGCAAGAGACCCAGTACTTC	CASGRRQETQYF	.	TRBV6-5	few	TRBJ2-5
TGTGCCATCAGTGAGAGAGAACAGGACGAGCAGTACTTC	CAISEREQDEQYF	.	TRBV10-3	.	TRBJ2-7
TGTGCCAGCAGTTTAGCGCTGGGGCCCGCCGGGGAGACCCAGTACTTC	CASSLALGPAGETQYF	.	TRBV12-3/TRBV12-4	.	TRBJ2-5
TGTGCCAGCAGGGACGGACAGGCTGGGGGCTACACCTTC	CASRDGQAGGYTF	TRBD1	TRBV6-1	few	TRBJ1-2
TGTGCCACCAGTATTCTAGCGGAGCTCTACGAGCAGTACTTC	CATSILAELYEQYF	TRBD2	TRBV24-1	.	TRBJ2-7
TGTGCCACCAGCAAACAGGGGGAAGCCTACGAGCAGTACTTC	CATSKQGEAYEQYF	TRBD1	TRBV15	few	TRBJ2-7
TGCGCCAGCAGCCAAGAACGACCTGGGGGCAATCAGCCCCAGCATTTT	CASSQERPGGNQPQHF	.	TRBV4-1	.	TRBJ1-5
TGCAGTGCCCTAAGGGGGTCCGCGGTGGATACGCAGTATTTT	CSALRGSAVDTQYF	.	TRBV20-1	.	TRBJ2-3
TGTGCCAGCAGTGTTTATGGTAGCGGGAACGAGCAGTACTTC	CASSVYGSGNEQYF	TRBD2	TRBV2	.	TRBJ2-7
TGTGCCAGCAGCCAAGAGATTTGGGGAATAGCGGGAGAGTCCTACGAGCAGTACTTC	CASSQEIWGIAGESYEQYF	TRBD2	TRBV3-1	few	TRBJ2-7
TGTGCCAGCAGCTCGACCGACCTAGGGGTGACCCAGTACTTC	CASSSTDLGVTQYF	.	TRBV13	few	TRBJ2-5
TGCGCCAGCAGCTTTAGATATAGCGGGGGAACAGATACGCAGTATTTT	CASSFRYSGGTDTQYF	TRBD2	TRBV5-1	few	TRBJ2-3
TGCAGCGTCGCGCATGGCTACACCTTC	CSVAHGYTF	.	TRBV29-1	few	TRBJ1-2
TGTGCCAGCAGCCTAGGTCGGGTCGGGGGCACCGGGGAGCTGTTTTTT	CASSLGRVGGTGELFF	.	TRBV11-2	.	TRBJ2-2
TGTGCCAGCAGCCCGGGACTGCCCTACGAGCAGTACTTC	CASSPGLPYEQYF	.	TRBV7-8	.	TRBJ2-7
TGTGCCAGCATGCGTAAATGGAGGGCGGACACCGGGGAGCTGTTTTTT	CASMRKWRADTGELFF	.	TRBV6-1	.	TRBJ2-2
TGTGCCAGCAGACAGGGACAGTGGCTAAGCAATCAGCCCCAGCATTTT	CASRQGQWLSNQPQHF	TRBD1	TRBV12-3/TRBV12-4	few	TRBJ1-5